This T cell receptor beta chain was identified in a study of T cell responses to AZD1222 COVID-19 vaccine. Study results and caveats: When two AZD1222 doses had been given, Spike-specific TCR breadth and depth rose. Donors skewed white British and female; clonal diversity was possibly underestimated.

On this clone itself: Its specificity is not known.

The V gene's germline CDR1 is SNHLY and CDR2 FYNNEI. The CDR3 extends over 13 amino acids. V gave up 7 bases and J gave up 5 bases, with 12 bases separating them. Some clones are missing from TCRdb's copy, which holds only in-frame ones; the method was immunoSEQ multiplex PCR. Here the sample spans about 76,000 clones, approximately 90% being singletons. The sequenced sample was peripheral blood, obtained on day 0 of AZD1222 vaccination. V usage is TRBV2 and J usage is TRBJ1-5; D unresolved. The TCR originated in an adult in good health. The CDR3 region is CASTQTRDQPQHF. CDR3 bases: TGTGCCAGCACCCAAACTAGGGATCAGCCCCAGCATTTT.